This TCR beta chain was found in a study of blood T cell repertoires in COVID-19. The table came from immunoSEQ multiplex PCR; TCRdb's copy has only in-frame clones and leaves some out. The table lists 90,000 to 100,000 clones, about 86% of them singletons. Per the germline V gene, CDR1 is MNHNS and CDR2 is SASEGT. Trimming stripped 3 bases from V and 2 bases from J, with 7 bases between. This CDR3 contains 13 residues. The sample consisted of peripheral blood. V is TRBV6-1 and J is TRBJ1-1; D not resolved. The source is an elderly man with acute or convalescent COVID-19. The CDR3 nucleotides read TGTGCCAGCAGTGAGGTAGCAAACACTGAAGCTTTCTTT. This gives the protein CASSEVANTEAFF.